Below are 3 T cell receptor beta chains sequenced from a single sample in a study of cytomegalovirus exposure and HLA in healthy donors. The PCR employed 60 Vbeta primers together with 13 Jbeta primers. The repertoire was sequenced with immunoSEQ multiplex PCR; TCRdb's copy has only in-frame clones and lacks some. The sample includes 70,000 or so clones, 86% of them seen just once. Sequences were obtained from PBMCs. Receptors were obtained from a woman in her 30s in good health and CMV-seronegative.

This chain links TRBV30 with TRBJ2-4; TRBD2 agrees at 7 bases. There are 14 residues in the CDR3. V gave up 0 bases and J gave up 7 bases; unmatched junction bases: 6. CDR1 GTSNPN and CDR2 SVGIG come from the germline V gene (reference sequence). DNA for the CDR3: TGTGCCTGGAGTGTCGGCGGGAGCGGGAACATTCAGTACTTC. This codes for CAWSVGGSGNIQYF.

The chain uses TRBV28 and TRBJ2-2; D perhaps matches TRBD2 (5 bases). Germline CDR1 is MDHEN and CDR2 is SYDVKM. This CDR3 region has 14 residues. Trimming shortened V by 7 bases and J by 8 bases, and 17 bases separated the two germline ends. This chain's CDR3 is CASNHRAGVGELFF. Written as DNA, the CDR3 is TGTGCCAGCAACCACCGGGCGGGCGTGGGGGAGCTGTTTTTT.

This chain connects TRBV6-1 to TRBJ2-4; 7 positions agree with TRBD1. Germline trimming cut 10 bases from V and 3 bases from J; bases unmatched to any gene: 9. Germline lookup yields CDR1 MNHNS and CDR2 SASEGT. This CDR3 comprises 14 residues. CDR3 sequence (DNA): TGTGCCACCACAGGGGTGGGTGACAAAAACATTCAGTACTTC. It codes for CATTGVGDKNIQYF.